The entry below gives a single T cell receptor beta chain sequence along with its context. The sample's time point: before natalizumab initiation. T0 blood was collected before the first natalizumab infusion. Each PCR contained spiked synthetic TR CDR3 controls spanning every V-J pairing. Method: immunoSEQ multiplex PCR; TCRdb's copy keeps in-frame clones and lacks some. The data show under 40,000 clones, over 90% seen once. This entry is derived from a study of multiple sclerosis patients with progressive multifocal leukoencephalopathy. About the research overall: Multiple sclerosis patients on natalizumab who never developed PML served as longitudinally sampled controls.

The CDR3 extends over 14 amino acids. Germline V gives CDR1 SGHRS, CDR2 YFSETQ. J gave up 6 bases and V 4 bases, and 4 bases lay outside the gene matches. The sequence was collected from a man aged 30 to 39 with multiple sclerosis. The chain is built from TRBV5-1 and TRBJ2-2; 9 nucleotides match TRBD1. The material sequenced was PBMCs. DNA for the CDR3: TGCGCCAGCAGCCCCACAGGGGGCCCCGGGGAGCTGTTTTTT. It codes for CASSPTGGPGELFF.